The 11 T cell receptor beta chains below all came from one sample that was sequenced in a study of blood T cell repertoires in COVID-19. Sequencing was performed with immunoSEQ multiplex PCR; in TCRdb, only in-frame clones are kept and a portion is missing. The sample consists of over 60,000 clones, 85% to 90% of them appearing once. The sample taken for sequencing was peripheral blood. These receptors all come from an elderly man with acute or convalescent COVID-19.

V gene TRBV7-2 combines with J gene TRBJ2-1, with 10 nucleotides matching TRBD2. The J segment lost 2 bases and the V segment lost 5 bases, leaving 3 bases of the junction unmatched. Germline CDR1 is SGHTA and CDR2 is FQGNSA. CDR3 length equals 15 residues. The CDR3 nucleotides are TGTGCCAGCAGCACAAGCGGGGGGGCCTACAATGAGCAGTTCTTC. This sequence encodes CASSTSGGAYNEQFF.

V is TRBV18 and J is TRBJ2-1; 8 nucleotides agree with TRBD2. The CDR3 spans 17 residues. With V trimmed by 3 bases and J by 2 bases, 9 bases remained unmatched. Germline-derived CDR1 and CDR2 are KGHSH and LQKENI. This chain's CDR3 is CASSPPTGGGTYNEQFF. The CDR3 nucleotides read TGTGCCAGCTCACCCCCAACGGGGGGGGGAACCTACAATGAGCAGTTCTTC.

V usage is TRBV29-1 and J usage is TRBJ1-2; 9 nucleotides agree with TRBD1. V shed 7 bases and J 6 bases; nucleotides not matched to a gene: 9. Germline V gene lookup returns CDR1 SQVTM and CDR2 ANQGSEA. The CDR3 is 13 residues long. CDR3 in amino acids: CSGEDRGGHGYTF. CDR3 sequence (DNA): TGCAGCGGGGAGGACAGGGGAGGTCATGGCTACACCTTC. Variable domain in full (rest from reference TRBV29-1 and TRBJ1-2): SAVISQKPSRDICQRGTSLTIQCQVDSQVTMMFWYRQQPGQSLTLIATANQGSEATYESGFVIDKFPISRPNLTFSTLTVSNMSPEDSSIYLCSGEDRGGHGYTFGSGTRLTVV.

J is TRBJ1-5 and V is TRBV6-5, with 9 positions matching TRBD1. The length of the CDR3 is 15 residues. V shed 10 bases and J 1 base; nucleotides not matched to a gene: 8. CDR1 and CDR2 (germline): MNHEY, SVGAGI. The CDR3 DNA reads TGTGCCACGAACTGGGACAGGGACAGCAATCAGCCCCAGCATTTT. It yields the protein CATNWDRDSNQPQHF.

The chain carries TRBV7-9 and TRBJ2-2; 11 bases match TRBD2. This CDR3 is built from 17 residues. Trimming cost V 1 base and J 7 bases; bases outside gene matches: 8. Per the germline V gene, CDR1 is SEHNR and CDR2 is FQNEAQ (reference sequence). The DNA for the CDR3 is TGTGCCAGCAGCTTAGACCTAGCGGGGGGCTCGATCGGGGAGCTGTTTTTT. Protein: CASSLDLAGGSIGELFF. The full variable domain, completed using reference TRBV7-9 and TRBJ2-2, is DTGVSQNPRHKITKRGQNVTFRCDPISEHNRLYWYRQTLGQGPEFLTYFQNEAQLEKSRLLSDRFSAERPKGSFSTLEIQRTEQGDSAMYLCASSLDLAGGSIGELFFGEGSRLTVL.

This clone came up once. V usage is TRBV5-1 and J usage is TRBJ2-1; D perhaps matches TRBD1 (5 bases). Germline V gives CDR1 SGHRS, CDR2 YFSETQ. The CDR3 is 15 residues long. Trimming took off 5 bases at V and 1 base at J, with 13 bases between the two ends. This CDR3 reads CASSQGIGSYNEQFF. CDR3 nucleotide sequence: TGCGCCAGCAGTCAGGGTATTGGATCCTACAATGAGCAGTTCTTC.

V is TRBV20-1 and J is TRBJ1-2, with 8 bases aligning to TRBD1. The CDR3 is 11 residues long. The V gene's germline CDR1 is DFQATT and CDR2 SNEGSKA (reference sequence). V was pared by 4 bases and J by 6 bases, with 1 base of the junction left unmatched. The CDR3: CSAKTGDGYTF. In DNA, the CDR3 is TGCAGTGCTAAGACAGGGGATGGCTACACCTTC.

This chain uses TRBV5-6 with TRBJ1-5, with 7 bases matching TRBD1. Germline CDR1 SGHDT, CDR2 YYEEEE. Germline trimming cut 4 bases from V and 4 bases from J; bases unmatched to any gene: 8. The CDR3 is 15 residues long. CDR3 DNA sequence: TGTGCCAGCAGCCAGACAGGGAAAAATAATCAGCCCCAGCATTTT. Translated, it gives CASSQTGKNNQPQHF. Complete variable domain (other parts from reference TRBV5-6 and TRBJ1-5): DAGVTQSPTHLIKTRGQQVTLRCSPKSGHDTVSWYQQALGQGPQFIFQYYEEEERQRGNFPDRFSGHQFPNYSSELNVNALLLGDSALYLCASSQTGKNNQPQHFGDGTRLSIL.

This chain connects TRBV11-2 to TRBJ2-5; 7 bases fit TRBD2. Germline V CDR1 and CDR2: SGHAT, FQNNGV. After removal of 1 base from V and 2 bases from J, the junction contained 1 base not matched to a gene. The CDR3 runs to 14 residues. The CDR3 sequence: CASSLVRGQETQYF. CDR3 nucleotide sequence: TGTGCCAGCAGCTTAGTGCGGGGGCAAGAGACCCAGTACTTC.

This chain links TRBV20-1 with TRBJ2-1; TRBD1 matches 7 bases. Germline V gene lookup returns CDR1 DFQATT and CDR2 SNEGSKA (reference sequence). There are 11 residues in the CDR3. The DNA of the CDR3 is TGCAGAGCCCACAGGGGCAATGAGCAGTTCTTC. Protein sequence: CRAHRGNEQFF.

This chain joins TRBV5-6 and TRBJ2-4; D gene uncertain. Germline V lookup: CDR1 SGHDT, CDR2 YYEEEE. The CDR3 consists of 14 residues. Trimming pared 3 bases from V and 0 bases from J, leaving 7 bases between. In DNA form, the CDR3 reads TGTGCCAGCAGCTCTACTATAGCCAAAAACATTCAGTACTTC. Translation: CASSSTIAKNIQYF.